The clone carrying this T cell receptor (beta chain) was counted many times. Its target is unknown. The sample belongs to a study of T cells after yellow fever vaccination. Via MiXCR, TCRdb re-called the 5' RACE reads, giving one row per CDR3 protein. The data hold some 120,000 distinct CDR3 sequences, with roughly 6.7% observed a single time. The germline gives CDR1 DFQATT, CDR2 SNEGSKA (reference sequence). V was pared by 7 bases and J by 9 bases, with 20 bases between. The CDR3 sequence is 13 residues long. Findings and caveats of the study: Of the clonotypes, a small share occurred in both CD4 and CD8 compartments.

The TCR was taken from a man younger than 35 who received the YFV17D yellow fever vaccine. The J gene is TRBJ2-3, the V gene TRBV20-1, with D possibly matching TRBD2 (6 bases). Here the sequenced sample was CD4+ T cells sorted from PBMCs, taken 10 days after the first yellow fever vaccination. The chain's CDR3 is CSVQSSIGGTQYF. The DNA for the CDR3 is TGCAGTGTCCAATCGAGCATCGGAGGGACGCAGTATTTT.